These 26 T cell receptor beta chains came from one sample sequenced in a study of T cells after posttransplantation cyclophosphamide. The method was immunoSEQ multiplex PCR; TCRdb's version includes in-frame clones alone and lacks a portion of them. This repertoire holds 30,000 to 40,000 clones, and none appear only once. The sample was PBMCs. These receptor sequences come from a man over 45 in good health, CMV-negative, and a related stem cell transplant donor.

At least ten counts were recorded for this clone. The chain recombines TRBV19 with TRBJ1-1; TRBD1 agrees at 7 bases. This CDR3 is 16 amino acids long. In germline, CDR1 is LNHDA, CDR2 SQIVND (reference sequence). V was pared by 6 bases and J by 5 bases, with 15 bases of the junction left unmatched. The CDR3 DNA reads TGTGCCAGTAGCTCCCCCGAGGGGGCCCCTCGGACTGAAGCTTTCTTT. Translating gives CASSSPEGAPRTEAFF.

The sample holds many counts of this clone. The chain links TRBV6-5 to TRBJ2-1; 10 positions match TRBD2. Germline values: CDR1 MNHEY, CDR2 SVGAGI. V was clipped by 7 bases and J by 1 base; unmatched bases: 4. The CDR3 runs 15 residues. Here the CDR3 reads CASIPSGGSYNEQFF. In DNA, the CDR3 is TGTGCCAGCATCCCTAGCGGGGGTTCCTACAATGAGCAGTTCTTC.

This clone was seen a handful of times. The V gene is TRBV27, the J gene TRBJ2-1; D is possibly TRBD1 (6 bases). The CDR3 spans 16 residues. The V and J ends lost 5 bases and 0 bases respectively, with 14 bases between them. From germline, CDR1 is MNHEY and CDR2 SMNVEV (reference sequence). The CDR3 protein is CASSLTDRPSYNEQFF. The CDR3 coding sequence is TGTGCCAGCAGTCTAACCGACAGGCCCTCCTACAATGAGCAGTTCTTC.

There are many counts of this clone. This chain links TRBV28 with TRBJ1-4; 9 nucleotides agree with TRBD1. There are 13 residues in the CDR3. Germline CDR1 MDHEN, CDR2 SYDVKM. The junction had 2 bases not matched to a gene; V was cut back by 6 bases and J by 6 bases. This chain's CDR3 is CASRGQGYEKLFF. In nucleotides, the CDR3 is TGTGCCAGCAGGGGACAGGGCTATGAAAAACTGTTTTTT.

This clone appeared a few times. This chain links TRBV5-5 with TRBJ1-2, with TRBD1 as a possible D gene (6 bases). CDR1 is SGHKS and CDR2 is YYEKEE in the germline V gene (reference sequence). This CDR3 has 14 amino acids. V gave up 4 bases and J gave up 4 bases, with 14 bases separating them. CDR3 coding DNA: TGTGCCAGCAGCACTGGGGGGGGCAGCTATGGCTACACCTTC. This encodes CASSTGGGSYGYTF.

This clone showed up many times. This sequence joins TRBV7-8 and TRBJ1-5; D is uncertain. Trimming removed 2 bases from V and 0 bases from J, with 20 bases in between. The CDR3 is made up of 19 amino acids. The V gene's germline CDR1 is SGHVS and CDR2 FQNEAQ. CDR3 bases: TGTGCCAGCAGCTTAACCCCGTTTAGATCGGGTTATAGCAATCAGCCCCAGCATTTT. This encodes CASSLTPFRSGYSNQPQHF.

This clone was seen ten or more times. The chain recombines TRBV18 with TRBJ2-3; D gene uncertain. The germline CDR1 and CDR2 sequences are KGHSH and LQKENI. This CDR3 has 15 residues. Between the trimmed V and J ends, which lost 4 bases and 3 bases, there was a span of 14 bases. The CDR3 DNA follows: TGTGCCAGCTCACTAATACCAGGCATGACAGATACGCAGTATTTT. Amino acid sequence: CASSLIPGMTDTQYF.

In this sample, this clone turned up a few times. The chain links TRBV7-3 to TRBJ2-3, with D tentatively TRBD2 (6 bases). The CDR3 consists of 15 residues. Between the trimmed V and J ends, which lost 2 bases and 1 base, there was a span of 10 bases. In germline, CDR1 is SGHTA, CDR2 FQGTGA. The CDR3 nucleotides are TGTGCCAGCAGCTTATACTCGGGGGGCACAGATACGCAGTATTTT. Amino acid sequence: CASSLYSGGTDTQYF.

This clone was seen at least ten times. The chain has TRBV7-2 and TRBJ2-5; 8 nucleotides line up with TRBD1. The CDR3 sequence is 15 residues long. The J segment lost 5 bases and the V segment lost 5 bases, leaving 10 bases of the junction unmatched. CDR1 is SGHTA, CDR2 FQGNSA, per germline. DNA for the CDR3: TGTGCCAGCAGCCCGCCGACAGGGGTAGGGGAGACCCAGTACTTC. This gives the protein CASSPPTGVGETQYF.

This clone was picked up many times. J is TRBJ1-2 and V is TRBV2, with D unresolved. Germline values: CDR1 SNHLY, CDR2 FYNNEI. This CDR3 has 14 residues. The V gene lost 7 bases and the J gene lost 2 bases, with 14 bases spanning the gap. CDR3 sequence reads: CASIGGPENYGYTF. The CDR3 DNA is TGTGCCAGCATTGGAGGGCCAGAAAACTATGGCTACACCTTC.

This clone was seen ten or more times. This sequence joins TRBV30 and TRBJ1-5; 7 bases map to TRBD1. Unmatched junction bases numbered 12, after V lost 5 bases and J lost 5 bases. The CDR3 totals 15 residues. Germline CDR1 and CDR2: GTSNPN and SVGIG (reference sequence). The CDR3 here is CAWGAENQGDQPQHF. The CDR3 bases are TGTGCCTGGGGGGCCGAAAATCAGGGGGATCAGCCCCAGCATTTT. Complete variable domain (other parts from reference TRBV30 and TRBJ1-5): SQTIHQWPATLVQPVGSPLSLECTVEGTSNPNLYWYRQAAGRGLQLLFYSVGIGQISSEVPQNLSASRPQDRQFILSSKKLLLSDSGFYLCAWGAENQGDQPQHFGDGTRLSIL.

This clone appeared many times. The V gene is TRBV7-9, the J gene TRBJ2-7; D not resolved. CDR1 SEHNR and CDR2 FQNEAQ come from the germline V gene (reference sequence). V was shortened by 0 bases and J by 2 bases, with 8 bases between the two germline ends. The CDR3 spans 14 residues. Here the CDR3 DNA reads TGTGCCAGCAGCTTAGCGGGCGAAACCTACGAGCAGTACTTC. This sequence encodes CASSLAGETYEQYF.

This clone was counted ten times or more. The V call is TRBV2, the J call TRBJ2-7; maybe TRBD1 (6 bases). Between the trimmed V and J ends, which lost 7 bases and 0 bases, there was a span of 10 bases. The germline V gene encodes CDR1 SNHLY and CDR2 FYNNEI. The CDR3 length is 13 residues. In nucleotides, the CDR3 is TGTGCCAGCACTATGGACAGCTCCTACGAGCAGTACTTC. The encoded protein is CASTMDSSYEQYF. Full variable domain (outside the CDR3, taken from reference TRBV2 and TRBJ2-7): EPEVTQTPSHQVTQMGQEVILRCVPISNHLYFYWYRQILGQKVEFLVSFYNNEISEKSEIFDDQFSVERPDGSNFTLKIRSTKLEDSAMYFCASTMDSSYEQYFGPGTRLTVT.

This clone has a count of ten or more. The rearrangement uses TRBV7-6 and TRBJ1-1; 8 bases map to TRBD1. V trimming: 4 bases; J trimming: 6 bases; junction bases outside the gene matches: 10. CDR1 and CDR2 (germline): SGHVS, FNYEAQ. The CDR3 length is 15 residues. Here the CDR3 DNA reads TGTGCCAGCAGCTGGCAGACAGGGGTTCGTGCTGAAGCTTTCTTT. Its protein is CASSWQTGVRAEAFF. The full variable domain, its missing parts supplied by reference TRBV7-6 and TRBJ1-1, is GAGVSQSPRYKVTKRGQDVALRCDPISGHVSLYWYRQALGQGPEFLTYFNYEAQQDKSGLPNDRFSAERPEGSISTLTIQRTEQRDSAMYRCASSWQTGVRAEAFFGQGTRLTVV.

This clone has a count of ten or more. The chain uses TRBV29-1 and TRBJ1-1; 9 nucleotides match TRBD1. CDR1 and CDR2 (germline): SQVTM, ANQGSEA. The CDR3 contains 11 residues. With V trimmed by 6 bases and J by 7 bases, 3 bases remained unmatched. The chain's CDR3 is CSVGQGLEAFF. The CDR3 bases are TGCAGCGTCGGACAGGGGCTTGAAGCTTTCTTT. Variable domain in full (rest from reference TRBV29-1 and TRBJ1-1): SAVISQKPSRDICQRGTSLTIQCQVDSQVTMMFWYRQQPGQSLTLIATANQGSEATYESGFVIDKFPISRPNLTFSTLTVSNMSPEDSSIYLCSVGQGLEAFFGQGTRLTVV.

This clone appeared many times. The chain joins TRBV13 to TRBJ1-6, with TRBD1 identical over 9 bases. The CDR3 covers 15 residues. V shed 3 bases and J 7 bases; nucleotides not matched to a gene: 4. Germline V gives CDR1 PRHDT, CDR2 FYEKMQ (reference sequence). CDR3 region: CASSLSDRGNSPLHF. In DNA form, the CDR3 reads TGTGCCAGCAGCTTGTCGGACAGGGGAAATTCACCCCTCCACTTT.

This clone was counted ten times or more. This chain links TRBV27 with TRBJ2-1; tentatively, D is TRBD2 (6 bases). From germline, CDR1 is MNHEY and CDR2 SMNVEV (reference sequence). This CDR3 contains 17 residues. The germline V and J ends were trimmed by 6 bases and 0 bases, with 18 bases remaining between them. The CDR3 nucleotides read TGTGCCAGCAGACGGCGACTAGGCCTGAGCTCCTACAATGAGCAGTTCTTC. Residues: CASRRRLGLSSYNEQFF.

This clone occurred many times. The chain joins TRBV18 to TRBJ1-1; D might be TRBD1 (5 bases). The germline V and J ends were trimmed by 2 bases and 1 base, with 17 bases remaining between them. This CDR3 is built from 17 residues. Looked up from germline, CDR1 is KGHSH and CDR2 is LQKENI. Written as DNA, the CDR3 is TGTGCCAGCTCACCATCGGCAGGGATTCTAAGGAACACTGAAGCTTTCTTT. Residues: CASSPSAGILRNTEAFF.

This clone occurred many times. V is TRBV5-5 and J is TRBJ1-5; no firm D call. The CDR3 extends over 15 amino acids. CDR1 is SGHKS and CDR2 is YYEKEE in the germline V gene (reference sequence). V lost 4 bases, J lost 1 base, and 12 bases lay in between. The CDR3: CASSAGQASNQPQHF. The CDR3 DNA reads as TGTGCCAGCAGCGCGGGTCAAGCGAGCAATCAGCCCCAGCATTTT.

The genes are TRBV9 and TRBJ2-3; 9 bases fit TRBD2. V was clipped by 7 bases and J by 5 bases; unmatched bases: 17. CDR1 is SGDLS, CDR2 YYNGEE, per germline. CDR3 length: 17 residues. Here the CDR3 DNA reads TGTGCCAGCGCGGGTGCGGGAGGGCCCCATCCGCGAGATACGCAGTATTTT. It codes for CASAGAGGPHPRDTQYF.

This clone was counted many times. Distinct nucleotide sequences in the sample also encode this CDR3. The chain joins TRBV6-1 to TRBJ1-2, with a tentative D call TRBD1 (5 bases). Germline assignment: CDR1 MNHNS and CDR2 SASEGT. This CDR3 contains 13 residues. Deletions cut 4 bases from V and 7 bases from J, with 13 bases between. CDR3 DNA sequence: TGTGCCAGCAGTGCCAGGGTTCGGGCTGGCTACACCTTC. Protein product: CASSARVRAGYTF.

This clone was counted many times. The chain couples TRBV9 to TRBJ2-7; 9 bases are shared with TRBD1. CDR3 length equals 13 residues. The germline CDR1 and CDR2 sequences are SGDLS and YYNGEE. J was trimmed by 10 bases and V by 0 bases; bases with no gene match: 5. CDR3: CASSVGTGASQYF. The DNA of the CDR3 is TGTGCCAGCAGCGTAGGGACAGGGGCTTCTCAGTACTTC.

This clone was found many times. The V and J genes are TRBV11-1 and TRBJ2-7, with 8 bases lining up with TRBD1. This CDR3 has 14 amino acids. Germline assignment: CDR1 SGHAT and CDR2 FQDESV (reference sequence). Trimming took 4 bases from V and 4 from J; bases not matched to a gene: 6. CDR3 bases: TGTGCCAGCAGCTCACCGAGGGACAGGTACGAGCAGTACTTC. It translates to CASSSPRDRYEQYF. Full variable domain (remainder filled in from reference TRBV11-1 and TRBJ2-7): EAEVAQSPRYKITEKSQAVAFWCDPISGHATLYWYRQILGQGPELLVQFQDESVVDDSQLPKDRFSAERLKGVDSTLKIQPAELGDSAMYLCASSSPRDRYEQYFGPGTRLTVT.

This clone showed up many times. The V gene is TRBV7-2, the J gene TRBJ2-7; 7 bases map to TRBD2. Germline V gives CDR1 SGHTA, CDR2 FQGNSA. The CDR3 loop spans 15 amino acids. J lost 1 base, V lost 0 bases, and 3 bases had no gene match. The CDR3 DNA reads TGTGCCAGCAGCTTAGCAGAGCGGGGTTCCTACGAGCAGTACTTC. Amino acid sequence: CASSLAERGSYEQYF.

This sequence joins TRBV19 and TRBJ1-5, with a weak D call TRBD1 (5 bases). Trimming took 6 bases from V and 5 from J, leaving 20 bases between them. Germline values: CDR1 LNHDA, CDR2 SQIVND (reference sequence). This CDR3 spans 16 amino acids. CDR3 loop: CASRSSDTEAHQPQHF. The DNA for the CDR3 is TGTGCCAGTAGATCCTCGGACACCGAGGCGCATCAGCCCCAGCATTTT.

This clone has a count of ten or more. The V and J genes are TRBV7-9 and TRBJ1-2; D gene ambiguous. The germline CDR1 and CDR2 sequences are SEHNR and FQNEAQ (reference sequence). The CDR3 contains 11 residues. V was clipped by 6 bases and J by 6 bases, with 8 bases between them. This chain's CDR3 is CASSRTDGYTF. The CDR3 DNA reads TGTGCCAGCAGTAGGACTGATGGCTACACCTTC.